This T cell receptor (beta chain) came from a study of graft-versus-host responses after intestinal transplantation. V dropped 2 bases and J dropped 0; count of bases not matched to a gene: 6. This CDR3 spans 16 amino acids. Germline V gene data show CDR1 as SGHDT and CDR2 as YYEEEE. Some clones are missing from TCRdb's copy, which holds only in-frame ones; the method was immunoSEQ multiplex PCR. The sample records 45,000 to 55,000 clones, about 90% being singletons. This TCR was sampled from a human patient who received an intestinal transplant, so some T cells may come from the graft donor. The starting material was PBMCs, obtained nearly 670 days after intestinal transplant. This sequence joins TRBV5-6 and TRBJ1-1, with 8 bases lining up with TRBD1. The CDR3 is CASSFRTGRMNTEAFF. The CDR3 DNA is TGTGCCAGCAGCTTCCGGACAGGGCGAATGAACACTGAAGCTTTCTTT.